The 23 T cell receptor beta chains given below trace back to one sample, sequenced in a study of blood T cells in healthy people across ages. Combining a sample-barcoded 5' primer with a J-beta primer mix, a second PCR ran for about 6 to 12 cycles. MiXCR was run by TCRdb on the 5' RACE reads, yielding one entry per CDR3 protein. The sample yields approximately 1,000,000 distinct CDR3 sequences, around two fifths seen once. Sequenced sample: blood. These receptor sequences come from a man between 18 and 29 years old in good health.

This clonotype occurred a few times. The CDR3 sequence: CASSQVDRQGHLNTEAFF. For the CDR3, the DNA is TGTGCCAGCAGCCAAGTCGATAGACAGGGGCACCTGAACACTGAAGCTTTCTTT. The chain joins TRBV14 to TRBJ1-1; 8 bases are a match to TRBD1. The length of the CDR3 is 18 residues. The V gene end was trimmed by 1 base and the J gene end by 0 bases; junction bases not matched to a gene: 10. Germline V CDR1 and CDR2: SGHDN, FVKESK.

The chain has TRBV2 and TRBJ1-5; D not certain. The CDR3 loop spans 14 amino acids. Germline assignment: CDR1 SNHLY and CDR2 FYNNEI. Trimming took 3 bases from V and 3 from J, leaving 9 bases between them. CDR3 loop: CASSDETVNQPQHF. The CDR3 bases are TGTGCCAGCAGTGATGAAACAGTCAATCAGCCCCAGCATTTT.

In this sample, this clonotype turned up many times. Being one base from a much bigger clone, this may be a read error. This chain connects TRBV20-1 to TRBJ2-7; TRBD2 aligns across 8 bases. Looked up from germline, CDR1 is DFQATT and CDR2 is SNEGSKA (reference sequence). V gave up 3 bases and J gave up 7 bases; unmatched junction bases: 14. CDR3 length: 15 amino acids. CDR3 amino acids: CSASSWGLVLNEQYF. The DNA of the CDR3 is TGCAGTGCTAGTTCATGGGGACTAGTTTTAAATGAGCAGTACTTC.

This rearrangement joins TRBV15 to TRBJ1-1, with 11 bases lining up with TRBD1. There are 14 residues in the CDR3. Germline CDR1 LNHNV, CDR2 YYDKDF (reference sequence). J gave up 3 bases and V 4 bases, and 1 base lay outside the gene matches. CDR3: CATSKGQGDTEAFF. CDR3 nucleotides: TGTGCCACCAGCAAGGGACAGGGGGACACTGAAGCTTTCTTT. Complete variable domain (other parts from reference TRBV15 and TRBJ1-1): DAMVIQNPRYQVTQFGKPVTLSCSQTLNHNVMYWYQQKSSQAPKLLFHYYDKDFNNEADTPDNFQSRRPNTSFCFLDIRSPGLGDTAMYLCATSKGQGDTEAFFGQGTRLTVV.

The chain is built from TRBV12-3 or TRBV12-4 and TRBJ2-1, with TRBD2 matching over 9 bases. V lost 6 bases and J lost 1; bases outside the gene matches: 13. CDR3 size: 18 residues. CDR3 region: CASSRSLTSGLSYNEQFF. CDR3 DNA sequence: TGTGCCAGCAGCCGTTCTCTAACTAGCGGGCTGTCCTACAATGAGCAGTTCTTC.

The rearrangement links TRBV30 to TRBJ2-1, with D tentatively TRBD1 (6 bases). Germline V gives CDR1 GTSNPN, CDR2 SVGIG (reference sequence). The CDR3 totals 16 residues. The ends were cut back, 1 base at V and 0 bases at J, with 13 bases in the middle. The CDR3: CAWSGGRGASYNEQFF. CDR3 bases: TGTGCCTGGAGTGGCGGCAGGGGTGCCTCCTACAATGAGCAGTTCTTC.

There are many counts of this clonotype. V gene TRBV12-3 or TRBV12-4 combines with J gene TRBJ2-3, with D uncertain. The CDR3 totals 13 residues. Trimming left V 8 bases short and J 3 bases short, with 12 bases between. The CDR3 loop is CASRSRSTDTQYF. The CDR3 nucleotides read TGTGCCAGCCGGTCCCGGTCAACAGATACGCAGTATTTT.

The chain uses TRBV25-1 and TRBJ2-1, with D hard to call. The DNA end is a closer match to TRBJ2-7, so the J assignment may be wrong. CDR1 MGHDK and CDR2 SYGVNS come from the germline V gene. The CDR3 is 17 residues long. The CDR3 here is CASSEFAVPSSYNEQYF. The CDR3 nucleotides are TGTGCCAGCAGTGAATTCGCAGTCCCCAGCTCCTACAATGAGCAGTACTTC.

V and J are TRBV6-1 and TRBJ1-5, with TRBD1 as a possible D gene (5 bases). Germline lookup yields CDR1 MNHNS and CDR2 SASEGT. Trimming removed 2 bases from V and 0 bases from J, with 11 bases in between. The CDR3 totals 16 residues. The CDR3 sequence: CASSERRVLSNQPQHF. For the CDR3, the DNA is TGTGCCAGCAGTGAACGCAGGGTTCTTAGCAATCAGCCCCAGCATTTT.

This clonotype was counted many times. The chain is built from TRBV5-1 and TRBJ2-1, with 11 bases that match TRBD1. Losses at the gene ends were 2 bases for V and 9 bases for J; bases not matched to a gene: 7. Germline values: CDR1 SGHRS, CDR2 YFSETQ. CDR3 size: 15 residues. Here the CDR3 reads CASSFTDRGPAEQFF. The CDR3 nucleotides read TGCGCCAGCAGCTTTACGGACAGGGGGCCGGCTGAGCAGTTCTTC.

In DNA form, the CDR3 reads TGCAGTGCTACACAGGATACGAACACTGAAGCTTTCTTT. Protein product: CSATQDTNTEAFF. V and J are TRBV20-1 and TRBJ1-1, with D possibly being TRBD1 (5 bases). Between the trimmed V and J ends, which lost 4 bases and 1 base, there was a span of 10 bases. The CDR3 extends over 13 amino acids. Germline values: CDR1 DFQATT, CDR2 SNEGSKA (reference sequence).

The CDR3 region has the DNA TGCAGCGTCGGGAGGACTAATGAAAAACTGTTTTTT. Protein: CSVGRTNEKLFF. The V and J genes are TRBV29-1 and TRBJ1-4; the D is unclear. The CDR3 has 12 residues. Germline V gene data show CDR1 as SQVTM and CDR2 as ANQGSEA. The V gene lost 6 bases and the J gene lost 2 bases, with 7 bases spanning the gap. Full variable domain (outside the CDR3, taken from reference TRBV29-1 and TRBJ1-4): SAVISQKPSRDICQRGTSLTIQCQVDSQVTMMFWYRQQPGQSLTLIATANQGSEATYESGFVIDKFPISRPNLTFSTLTVSNMSPEDSSIYLCSVGRTNEKLFFGSGTQLSVL.

The rearrangement uses TRBV7-2 and TRBJ1-4; the D gene is possibly TRBD1 (5 bases). The CDR3 has 14 residues. Germline-derived CDR1 and CDR2 are SGHTA and FQGNSA. With 4 bases removed from V and 6 bases from J, the gap between germline ends came to 12 bases. The CDR3 reads CASSSPGEDEKLFF. In nucleotides, the CDR3 is TGTGCCAGCAGCTCGCCGGGGGAAGATGAAAAACTGTTTTTT.

This sequence joins TRBV7-2 and TRBJ2-3, with 14 bases matching TRBD2. Germline CDR1 SGHTA, CDR2 FQGNSA. This CDR3 contains 18 residues. V shed 4 bases, J shed 3 bases, and the junction held 9 bases outside the gene matches. The CDR3 sequence: CASSSQRGLAGATDTQYF. The DNA of the CDR3 is TGTGCCAGCAGCTCGCAACGGGGACTAGCGGGAGCAACAGATACGCAGTATTTT.

This clonotype was detected many times. The V gene is TRBV12-3 or TRBV12-4, the J gene TRBJ1-1; no clear D gene. V dropped 6 bases and J dropped 3 bases, with 11 bases sitting between them. The length of the CDR3 is 13 residues. In DNA form, the CDR3 reads TGTGCCAGCAGCCCAGATTTCGACACTGAAGCTTTCTTT. It encodes CASSPDFDTEAFF.

The chain links TRBV5-1 to TRBJ2-3, with 8 bases matching TRBD2. V shed 0 bases, J shed 2 bases, and the junction held 14 bases outside the gene matches. This CDR3 has 19 amino acids. The germline CDR1 and CDR2 sequences are SGHRS and YFSETQ. The CDR3 region has the DNA TGCGCCAGCAGCTTGGGTCGAGCGGGGGCCGCGGGTAACACAGATACGCAGTATTTT. Encoded protein: CASSLGRAGAAGNTDTQYF.

A few counts support this clonotype. V and J are TRBV20-1 and TRBJ1-2, with D possibly matching TRBD1 (6 bases). The CDR3 is made up of 13 amino acids. CDR1 is DFQATT and CDR2 is SNEGSKA in the germline V gene (reference sequence). Trimming took 5 bases from V and 0 from J, leaving 10 bases between them. The CDR3 sequence: CSAGDTTNYGYTF. In DNA form, the CDR3 reads TGCAGTGCTGGGGACACTACTAACTATGGCTACACCTTC.

The V call is TRBV6-2 or TRBV6-3, the J call TRBJ1-2; maybe TRBD1 (6 bases). The CDR3 spans 14 residues. Trimming took off 6 bases at V and 6 bases at J, with 17 bases between the two ends. The germline V gene has CDR1 MNHEY and CDR2 SVGEGT. The chain's CDR3 is CASRLQQGPHGYTF. CDR3 in DNA: TGTGCCAGCAGGCTGCAACAGGGCCCCCATGGCTACACCTTC.

This clonotype was found a few times. This chain joins TRBV25-1 and TRBJ2-1; no definite D call. The CDR3 extends over 13 amino acids. Trimming removed 3 bases at V and 5 bases at J, with 8 bases between. Per germline, CDR1 MGHDK and CDR2 SYGVNS. DNA of the CDR3: TGTGCCAGCAGTGACACGGTGAACAATGAGCAGTTCTTC. As protein: CASSDTVNNEQFF.

The table lists this clonotype with a count of one. The CDR3 DNA reads TGTGCCAGCAGGGCGGCGTGGGACAGGGAAAAACTGTTTTTT. Encoded protein: CASRAAWDREKLFF. This chain uses TRBV28 with TRBJ1-4; 8 bases agree with TRBD1. V trimming: 6 bases; J trimming: 8 bases; junction bases outside the gene matches: 8. CDR1 and CDR2 from the germline V gene are MDHEN and SYDVKM. This CDR3 has 14 residues.

This clonotype turned up a few times. The chain recombines TRBV28 with TRBJ1-5; D is unresolved. This CDR3 is built from 13 residues. V lost 4 bases, J lost 5 bases, and 9 bases lay in between. Germline-derived CDR1 and CDR2 are MDHEN and SYDVKM. The chain's CDR3 is CASSSIGHQPQHF. CDR3 nucleotide sequence: TGTGCCAGCAGTTCGATAGGGCATCAGCCCCAGCATTTT.

V and J are TRBV12-3 or TRBV12-4 and TRBJ1-1; unclear D gene. The CDR3 loop spans 14 amino acids. V gave up 5 bases and J gave up 6 bases, with 16 bases separating them. For the CDR3, the DNA is TGTGCCAGCAGTGTTAATGGTAGGGCCGCTGAAGCTTTCTTT. It specifies CASSVNGRAAEAFF.

The chain carries TRBV7-3 and TRBJ2-1, with 8 nucleotides matching TRBD2. The J segment lost 1 base and the V segment lost 4 bases, leaving 6 bases of the junction unmatched. CDR3 length equals 16 residues. Per the germline V gene, CDR1 is SGHTA and CDR2 is FQGTGA. CDR3 in amino acids: CASSSTAGDSYNEQFF. In DNA form, the CDR3 reads TGTGCCAGCAGCTCCACAGCGGGGGATTCCTACAATGAGCAGTTCTTC.